This T cell receptor beta chain was sequenced for a study of CD8 T cells in Susac syndrome. After extraction with the RNeasy kit, roughly 0.5 to 1 ug of the RNA was reverse transcribed using random hexamers. Multiplex PCR with immunoSEQ amplified the TCR beta CDR3 across 54 Vbeta and 13 Jbeta. One entry per CDR3 protein results from TCRdb running MiXCR on the immunoSEQ multiplex PCR reads. The sample includes about 25,000 distinct CDR3 sequences, 94% of them seen just once. The ends lost 5 bases at V and 7 bases at J; junction bases unmatched: 5. This CDR3 region has 14 residues. Germline V gene data show CDR1 as SGHVS and CDR2 as FQNEAQ.

The specimen sequenced was CD8+ T cells from PBMCs. This receptor was identified in a human donor in good health. This chain links TRBV7-8 with TRBJ1-6; 7 nucleotides align to TRBD1. DNA of the CDR3: TGTGCCAGCAGCCCTTGGGACAGCAATTCACCCCTCCACTTT. The encoded protein is CASSPWDSNSPLHF.